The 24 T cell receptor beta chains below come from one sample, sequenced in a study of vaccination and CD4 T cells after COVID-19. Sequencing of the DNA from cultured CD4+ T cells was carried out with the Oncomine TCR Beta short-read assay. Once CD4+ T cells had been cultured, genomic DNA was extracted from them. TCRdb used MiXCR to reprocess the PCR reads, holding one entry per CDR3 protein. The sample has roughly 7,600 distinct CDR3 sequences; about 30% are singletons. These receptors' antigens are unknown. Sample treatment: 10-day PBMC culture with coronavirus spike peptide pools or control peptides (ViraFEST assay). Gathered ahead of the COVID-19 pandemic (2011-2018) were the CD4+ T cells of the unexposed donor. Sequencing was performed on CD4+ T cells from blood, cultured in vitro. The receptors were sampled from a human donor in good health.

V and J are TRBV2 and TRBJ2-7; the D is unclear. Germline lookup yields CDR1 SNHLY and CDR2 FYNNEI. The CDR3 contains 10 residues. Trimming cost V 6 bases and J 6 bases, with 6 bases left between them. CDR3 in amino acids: CASRDSEQYF. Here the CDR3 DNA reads TGTGCCAGCAGAGATAGCGAGCAGTACTTC.

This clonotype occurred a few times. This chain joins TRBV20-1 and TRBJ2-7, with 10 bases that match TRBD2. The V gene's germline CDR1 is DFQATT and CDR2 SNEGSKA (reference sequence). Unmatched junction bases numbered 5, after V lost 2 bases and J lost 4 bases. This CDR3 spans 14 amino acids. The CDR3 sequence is CSARSGRGLYEQYF. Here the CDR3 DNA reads TGCAGTGCTAGAAGCGGGAGGGGTTTGTACGAGCAGTACTTC.

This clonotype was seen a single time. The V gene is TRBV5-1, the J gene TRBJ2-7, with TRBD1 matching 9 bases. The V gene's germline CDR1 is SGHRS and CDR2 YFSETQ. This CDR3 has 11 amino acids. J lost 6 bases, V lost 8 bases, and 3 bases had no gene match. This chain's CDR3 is CASGTGSEQYF. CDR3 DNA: TGCGCCAGTGGGACAGGGAGCGAGCAGTACTTC. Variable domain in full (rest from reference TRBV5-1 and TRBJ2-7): KAGVTQTPRYLIKTRGQQVTLSCSPISGHRSVSWYQQTPGQGLQFLFEYFSETQRNKGNFPGRFSGRQFSNSRSEMNVSTLELGDSALYLCASGTGSEQYFGPGTRLTVT.

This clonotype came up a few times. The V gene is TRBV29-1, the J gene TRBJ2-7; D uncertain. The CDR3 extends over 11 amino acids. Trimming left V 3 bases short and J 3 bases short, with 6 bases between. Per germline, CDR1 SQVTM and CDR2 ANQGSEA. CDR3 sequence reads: CSVDTNYEQYF. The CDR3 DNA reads TGCAGCGTTGATACTAACTACGAGCAGTACTTC.

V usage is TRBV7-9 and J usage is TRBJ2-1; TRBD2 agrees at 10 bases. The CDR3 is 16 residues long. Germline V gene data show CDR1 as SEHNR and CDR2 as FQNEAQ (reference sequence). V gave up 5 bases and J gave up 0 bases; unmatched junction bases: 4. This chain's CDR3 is CASSQKRGGSYNEQFF. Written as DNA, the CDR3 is TGTGCCAGCAGCCAAAAGCGGGGGGGCTCCTACAATGAGCAGTTCTTC.

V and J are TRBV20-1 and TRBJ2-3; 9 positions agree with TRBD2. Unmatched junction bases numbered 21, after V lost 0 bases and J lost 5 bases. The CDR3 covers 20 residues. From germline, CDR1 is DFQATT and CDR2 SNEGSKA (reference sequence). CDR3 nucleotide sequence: TGCAGTGCTAGAGATACCGGACTGAGGCCCCTAGCGGGGCTCCTAGATACGCAGTATTTT. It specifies CSARDTGLRPLAGLLDTQYF.

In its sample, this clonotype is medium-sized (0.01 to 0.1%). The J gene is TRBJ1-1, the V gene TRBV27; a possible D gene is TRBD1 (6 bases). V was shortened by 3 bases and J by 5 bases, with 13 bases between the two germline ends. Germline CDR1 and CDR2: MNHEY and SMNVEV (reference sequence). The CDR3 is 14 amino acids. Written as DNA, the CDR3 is TGTGCCAGCAGTTTTACCACAGGGTTAACTGAAGCTTTCTTT. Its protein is CASSFTTGLTEAFF.

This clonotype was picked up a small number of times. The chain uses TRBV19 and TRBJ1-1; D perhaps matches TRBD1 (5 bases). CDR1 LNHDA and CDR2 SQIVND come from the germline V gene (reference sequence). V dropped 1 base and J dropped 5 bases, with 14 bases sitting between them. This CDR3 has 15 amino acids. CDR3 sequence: CASSIGRGVRTEAFF. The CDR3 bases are TGTGCCAGTAGTATAGGTAGAGGGGTTCGTACTGAAGCTTTCTTT.

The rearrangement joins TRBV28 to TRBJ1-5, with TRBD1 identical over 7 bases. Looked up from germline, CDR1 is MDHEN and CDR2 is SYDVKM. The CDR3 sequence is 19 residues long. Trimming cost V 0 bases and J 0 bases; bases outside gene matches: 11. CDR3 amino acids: CASSLWAGDRKHSNQPQHF. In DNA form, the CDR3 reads TGTGCCAGCAGTTTATGGGCTGGGGACAGAAAACATAGCAATCAGCCCCAGCATTTT. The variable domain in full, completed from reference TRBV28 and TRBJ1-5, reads DVKVTQSSRYLVKRTGEKVFLECVQDMDHENMFWYRQDPGLGLRLIYFSYDVKMKEKGDIPEGYSVSREKKERFSLILESASTNQTSMYLCASSLWAGDRKHSNQPQHFGDGTRLSIL.

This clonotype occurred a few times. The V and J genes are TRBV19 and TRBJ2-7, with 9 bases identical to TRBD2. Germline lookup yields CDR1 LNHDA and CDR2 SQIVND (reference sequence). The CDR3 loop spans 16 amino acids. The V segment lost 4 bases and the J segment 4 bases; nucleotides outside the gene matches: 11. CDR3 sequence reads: CASSTYPVLAGYEQYF. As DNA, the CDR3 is TGTGCCAGTAGTACTTATCCTGTCCTAGCGGGATACGAGCAGTACTTC.

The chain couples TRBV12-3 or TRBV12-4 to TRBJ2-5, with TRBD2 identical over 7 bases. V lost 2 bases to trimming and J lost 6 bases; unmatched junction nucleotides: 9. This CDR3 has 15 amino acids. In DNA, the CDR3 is TGTGCCAGCAGTTTAAGAGGAAGCGGGATCCAGACCCAGTACTTC. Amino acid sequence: CASSLRGSGIQTQYF.

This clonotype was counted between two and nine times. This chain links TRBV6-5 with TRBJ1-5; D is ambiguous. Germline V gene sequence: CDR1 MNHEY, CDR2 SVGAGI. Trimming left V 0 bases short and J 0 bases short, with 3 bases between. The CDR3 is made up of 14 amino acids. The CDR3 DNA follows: TGTGCCAGCAGTTACTCGGGTAGCAATCAGCCCCAGCATTTT. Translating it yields CASSYSGSNQPQHF.

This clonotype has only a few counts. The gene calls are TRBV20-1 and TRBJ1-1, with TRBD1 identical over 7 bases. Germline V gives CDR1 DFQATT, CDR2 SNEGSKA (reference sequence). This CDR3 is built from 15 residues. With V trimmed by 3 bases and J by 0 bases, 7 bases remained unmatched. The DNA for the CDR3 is TGCAGTGCTAGCCGGGACAGCCAAATGAACACTGAAGCTTTCTTT. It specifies CSASRDSQMNTEAFF.

The CDR3 spells CSAPDRGPTGELFF. CDR3 sequence (DNA): TGCAGTGCTCCGGACAGGGGGCCCACCGGGGAGCTGTTTTTT. V is TRBV20-1 and J is TRBJ2-2; TRBD1 agrees at 11 bases. Germline trimming cut 5 bases from V and 4 bases from J; bases unmatched to any gene: 3. CDR1 DFQATT and CDR2 SNEGSKA come from the germline V gene (reference sequence). This CDR3 spans 14 amino acids.

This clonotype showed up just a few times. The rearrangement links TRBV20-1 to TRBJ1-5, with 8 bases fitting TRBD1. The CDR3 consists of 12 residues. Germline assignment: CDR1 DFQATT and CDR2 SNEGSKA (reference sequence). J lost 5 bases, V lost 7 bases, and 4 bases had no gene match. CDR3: CSVQGADQPQHF. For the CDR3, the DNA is TGCAGTGTTCAGGGGGCTGATCAGCCCCAGCATTTT.

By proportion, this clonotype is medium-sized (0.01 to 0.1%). The CDR3 DNA reads TGCAGTGCCGGAAGGGGCAGGGACTATGGCTACACCTTC. It yields the protein CSAGRGRDYGYTF. This sequence joins TRBV20-1 and TRBJ1-2, with D possibly being TRBD1 (5 bases). The germline gives CDR1 DFQATT, CDR2 SNEGSKA (reference sequence). Between the trimmed V and J ends, which lost 6 bases and 3 bases, there was a span of 14 bases. The CDR3 length is 13 residues.

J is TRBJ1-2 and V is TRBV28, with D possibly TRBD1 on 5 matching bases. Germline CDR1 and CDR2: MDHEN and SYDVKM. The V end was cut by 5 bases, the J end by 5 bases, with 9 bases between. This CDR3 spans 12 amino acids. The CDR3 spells CASSPRQYGYTF. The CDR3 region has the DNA TGTGCCAGCAGTCCCAGACAGTATGGCTACACCTTC.

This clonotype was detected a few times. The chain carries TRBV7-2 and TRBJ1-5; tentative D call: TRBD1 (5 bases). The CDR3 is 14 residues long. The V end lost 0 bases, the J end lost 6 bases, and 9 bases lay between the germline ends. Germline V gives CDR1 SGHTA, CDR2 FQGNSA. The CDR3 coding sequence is TGTGCCAGCAGCTTAGCTCCGGGGGGTCAGCCCCAGCATTTT. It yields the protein CASSLAPGGQPQHF.

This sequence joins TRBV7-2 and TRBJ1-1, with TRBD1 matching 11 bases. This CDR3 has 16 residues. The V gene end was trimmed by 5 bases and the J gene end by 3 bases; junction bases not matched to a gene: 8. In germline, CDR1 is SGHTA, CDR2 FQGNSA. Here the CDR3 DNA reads TGTGCCAGCAGCATCCGGACAGGGGGCAGTCACACTGAAGCTTTCTTT. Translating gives CASSIRTGGSHTEAFF.

The CDR3 sequence is CASSLSEPYQPQHF. For the CDR3, the DNA is TGTGCCAGCAGTTTGTCGGAACCCTATCAGCCCCAGCATTTT. This sequence joins TRBV27 and TRBJ1-5; unclear D gene. Germline V gene sequence: CDR1 MNHEY, CDR2 SMNVEV (reference sequence). The V gene lost 3 bases and the J gene lost 5 bases, with 11 bases spanning the gap. The CDR3 covers 14 residues.

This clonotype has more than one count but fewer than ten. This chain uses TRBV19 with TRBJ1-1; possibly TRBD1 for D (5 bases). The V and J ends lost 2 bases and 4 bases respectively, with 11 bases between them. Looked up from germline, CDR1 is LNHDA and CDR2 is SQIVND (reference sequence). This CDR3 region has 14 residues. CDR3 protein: CASSIWQGPTEAFF. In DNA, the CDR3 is TGTGCCAGTAGTATATGGCAGGGCCCCACTGAAGCTTTCTTT.

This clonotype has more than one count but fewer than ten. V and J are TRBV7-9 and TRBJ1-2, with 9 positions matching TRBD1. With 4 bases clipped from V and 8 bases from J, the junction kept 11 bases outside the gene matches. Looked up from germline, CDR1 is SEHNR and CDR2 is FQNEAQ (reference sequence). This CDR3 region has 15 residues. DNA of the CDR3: TGTGCCAGCAGCTCCCCGGGACAGGGCTCGTCGGGCTACACCTTC. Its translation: CASSSPGQGSSGYTF.

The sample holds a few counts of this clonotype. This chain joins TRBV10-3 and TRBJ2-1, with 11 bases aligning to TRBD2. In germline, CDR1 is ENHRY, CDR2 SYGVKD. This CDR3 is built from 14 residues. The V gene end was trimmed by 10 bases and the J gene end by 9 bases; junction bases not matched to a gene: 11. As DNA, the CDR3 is TGTGCCAGCGGACCGGGACTAGCGGATCGTGAGCAGTTCTTC. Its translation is CASGPGLADREQFF.

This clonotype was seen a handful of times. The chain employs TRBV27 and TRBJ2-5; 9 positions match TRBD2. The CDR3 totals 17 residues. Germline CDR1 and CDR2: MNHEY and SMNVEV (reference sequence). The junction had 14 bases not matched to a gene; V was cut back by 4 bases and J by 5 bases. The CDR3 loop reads CASSSKMTSGSGETQYF. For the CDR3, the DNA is TGTGCCAGCAGTTCCAAAATGACTAGCGGCTCTGGGGAGACCCAGTACTTC.